This entry describes one T cell receptor (beta chain). At one end, the junction sequence differs from germline, possibly due to a read error. With 500 to 650 ng total RNA as template and a constant-region primer, TCR beta cDNA was made. ARM-PCR, slightly modified, supplied the TCR beta libraries through three nested multiplex PCR rounds. Two initial PCR rounds of about 10 cycles each paired TRBV1-TRBV30 forward primers with a C-beta reverse primer. TCRdb passed the multiplex PCR reads through MiXCR, listing each CDR3 protein once. The sample holds approximately 46,000 distinct CDR3 sequences, more than 70% seen once. The study co-extracted DNA and RNA from around 20-30 mg of unsorted bulk tissue. Germline V gene lookup returns CDR1 MDHEN and CDR2 SYDVKM. The CDR3 totals 14 residues. These data come from a study of tumor-infiltrating lymphocytes in primary liver carcinoma.

V and J are TRBV28 and TRBJ1-5; 8 nucleotides align to TRBD1. This TCR derives from a woman aged 30 to 39 with primary liver carcinoma and hepatitis B virus infection. Sequencing used tumor-adjacent normal liver tissue. Written as DNA, the CDR3 is TGTGCCAGCAGTATCGACAGGGGCCGGCAGCCCCACCATTTT. Translated: CASSIDRGRQPHHF.